Sequencing of this T cell receptor beta chain was carried out in a study of shared clonotypes between healthy human individuals. This table comes from immunoSEQ multiplex PCR, and its TCRdb copy is limited to in-frame clones, with some not included. The data contain approximately 1,000,000 clones, around 78% of them singletons. V was shortened by 3 bases and J by 6 bases, with 14 bases between the two germline ends. The CDR3 extends over 15 amino acids. Germline CDR1 reads MDHEN; CDR2 reads SYDVKM. The rearrangement links TRBV28 to TRBJ2-2, with D maybe TRBD2 (7 bases). The clonotype comes from a man aged 18-30 years in good health. Some clones in this sample may be carry-over from other donors' samples. Sequenced: memory CD4+ T cells from PBMCs. Subset given: CD45RA-negative fraction. The CDR3, as DNA: TGTGCCAGCAGTTTCAGCGGGACAAAGGCCGGGGAGCTGTTTTTT. As protein: CASSFSGTKAGELFF.